Listed below are T cell receptor beta chains from one sample, sequenced in a study of T-cell reconstitution after alpha-beta-depleted transplantation in children. TCRdb ran MiXCR on the PCR reads and lists one entry per CDR3 protein. Found here are roughly 200,000 distinct CDR3 sequences, approximately 14% of them singletons; the top ten hold over 10%. Here the sequenced sample was PBMCs from the stem cell graft donor, taken from the stem cell graft. These receptors all stem from a human donor who donated a stem cell graft to a child with acute lymphoblastic leukemia. CDR3s include the opening cysteine and the closing phenylalanine or tryptophan. The D gene is left open where the match is weak. Size is stated for part of the rows, as once, few or many counts, or as a class when the clone is expanded.

D gene: TRBD1; clone size: many; V gene: TRBV7-2; J gene: TRBJ1-1; CDR3 protein: CASSSAGTGGGNTEAFF; CDR3 DNA: TGTGCCAGCAGCTCCGCCGGGACAGGGGGAGGGAACACTGAAGCTTTCTTT
D gene: NA; clone size: many; V gene: TRBV5-5; J gene: TRBJ2-2; CDR3 protein: CASSLDSLDTGELFF; CDR3 DNA: TGTGCCAGCAGCTTGGACAGCCTCGACACCGGGGAGCTGTTTTTT
D gene: TRBD1; clone size: many; V gene: TRBV2; J gene: TRBJ1-1; CDR3 protein: CASLPGVKQGTEAFF; CDR3 DNA: TGTGCCAGCTTGCCGGGAGTTAAACAGGGGACTGAAGCTTTCTTT
D gene: TRBD1; clone size: NA; V gene: TRBV5-1; J gene: TRBJ2-7; CDR3 protein: CASSGQGFYEQYF; CDR3 DNA: TGCGCCAGCAGCGGACAGGGGTTCTACGAGCAGTACTTC
D gene: TRBD1; clone size: many; V gene: TRBV5-5; J gene: TRBJ2-7; CDR3 protein: CASSWTRTGRSSEQYF; CDR3 DNA: TGTGCCAGCAGCTGGACCCGGACAGGGCGTAGTAGCGAGCAGTACTTC
D gene: NA; clone size: many; V gene: TRBV5-1; J gene: TRBJ2-5; CDR3 protein: CASSPGIGEGEETQYF; CDR3 DNA: TGCGCCAGCAGCCCAGGAATCGGGGAAGGTGAAGAGACCCAGTACTTC
D gene: NA; clone size: many; V gene: TRBV5-6; J gene: TRBJ2-1; CDR3 protein: CAISRGRASYNEQFF; CDR3 DNA: TGTGCCATCTCACGAGGACGGGCCTCCTACAATGAGCAGTTCTTC
D gene: TRBD1; clone size: many; V gene: TRBV11-2; J gene: TRBJ1-4; CDR3 protein: CASSLGHRGGGEKLFF; CDR3 DNA: TGTGCCAGCAGCTTAGGCCACCGAGGGGGCGGTGAAAAACTGTTTTTT
D gene: TRBD1; clone size: NA; V gene: TRBV5-1; J gene: TRBJ2-2; CDR3 protein: CASSEGGANTGELFF; CDR3 DNA: TGCGCCAGCAGCGAAGGGGGCGCGAACACCGGGGAGCTGTTTTTT
D gene: NA; clone size: few; V gene: TRBV27; J gene: TRBJ1-4; CDR3 protein: CASRDGGNEKLFF; CDR3 DNA: TGTGCCAGCAGGGATGGAGGGAATGAAAAACTGTTTTTT
D gene: TRBD2; clone size: many; V gene: TRBV20-1; J gene: TRBJ2-1; CDR3 protein: CSARDGLAGGLTYNEQFF; CDR3 DNA: TGCAGTGCTAGAGATGGACTAGCGGGAGGGCTTACCTACAATGAGCAGTTCTTC
D gene: NA; clone size: NA; V gene: TRBV15; J gene: TRBJ2-7; CDR3 protein: CATSRGGMVSSYEQYF; CDR3 DNA: TGTGCCACCAGCAGAGGGGGGATGGTGAGCTCCTACGAGCAGTACTTC